What follows are 8 T cell receptor beta chains derived from one specimen sequenced in a study of T cell repertoires in cytomegalovirus infection (dated by TCRdb to between 2019 and 2020). TCRdb names Illumina HiSeq 1500 as the instrument used. The raw public data were reprocessed by TCRdb itself: fastp quality trimming at Q25, MiXCR clonotype calling, in-frame beta chains only. Under each unique CDR3 protein, matching rows form one entry showing the most common genes and DNA. Recorded for this sample are roughly 600,000 distinct CDR3 sequences; 20% to 25% of them occurred a single time. The ten largest make up approximately 8.2% of the sample. Sequencing was done on a sample of CD8+ T cells from PBMCs. All receptors derive from a human donor in good health (CMV status not recorded). Some clones in this sample may be carry-over from other donors' samples.

This clonotype was picked up many times. This sequence joins TRBV6-2 or TRBV6-3 and TRBJ2-2, with D unresolved. Trimming stripped 7 bases from V and 8 bases from J, with 17 bases between. This CDR3 has 14 amino acids. CDR1 and CDR2 (germline): MNHEY, SVGEGT. The CDR3 is CASTIDTSSGELFF. The DNA of the CDR3 is TGTGCCAGCACTATAGATACGAGTTCTGGGGAGCTGTTTTTT.

This clonotype turned up a few times. The genes are TRBV7-3 and TRBJ2-3; no reliable D call. Trimming took off 6 bases at V and 7 bases at J, with 5 bases between the two ends. Germline CDR1 and CDR2: SGHTA and FQGTGA. CDR3 length: 10 residues. The chain's CDR3 is CASSRHTQYF. In nucleotides, the CDR3 is TGTGCCAGCAGTCGTCATACGCAGTATTTT.

The chain employs TRBV7-3 and TRBJ1-3, with 8 bases lining up with TRBD1. The CDR3 is 16 residues long. The J segment lost 4 bases and the V segment lost 6 bases, leaving 11 bases of the junction unmatched. Germline V gene lookup returns CDR1 SGHTA and CDR2 FQGTGA. CDR3 in amino acids: CASRAGTGVGGNTIYF. CDR3 in DNA: TGTGCCAGCAGAGCCGGGACAGGAGTAGGGGGAAACACCATATATTTT.

This clonotype was observed a handful of times. The J gene is TRBJ2-5, the V gene TRBV6-4, with unresolved D. Trimming left V 1 base short and J 5 bases short, with 8 bases between. The length of the CDR3 is 13 residues. Germline loops: CDR1 MRHNA, CDR2 SNTAGT. The CDR3 protein is CASSDFVGETQYF. DNA of the CDR3: TGTGCCAGCAGTGACTTTGTTGGTGAGACCCAGTACTTC.

Only a few counts were recorded for this clonotype. This CDR3 is CASGSRPPPDMNTEAFF. The CDR3 coding sequence is TGTGCTAGTGGTTCCCGACCGCCCCCCGATATGAACACTGAAGCTTTCTTT. V is TRBV12-5 and J is TRBJ1-1; D not resolved. This CDR3 region has 17 residues. Trimming stripped 4 bases from V and 0 bases from J, with 18 bases between. Per germline, CDR1 LGHNT and CDR2 FRNRAP. Combining the CDR3 with reference TRBV12-5 and TRBJ1-1 gives the whole variable domain DARVTQTPRHKVTEMGQEVTMRCQPILGHNTVFWYRQTMMQGLELLAYFRNRAPLDDSGMPKDRFSAEMPDATLATLKIQPSEPRDSAVYFCASGSRPPPDMNTEAFFGQGTRLTVV.

This clonotype has just a few counts. V and J are TRBV25-1 and TRBJ1-2; no definite D call. V dropped 10 bases and J dropped 6 bases, with 9 bases sitting between them. CDR3 length equals 10 residues. Germline CDR1 and CDR2: MGHDK and SYGVNS. This CDR3 is CATLSDGYTF. CDR3 nucleotides: TGTGCCACCCTATCCGATGGCTACACCTTC.

The V and J genes are TRBV6-5 and TRBJ1-2; 9 bases are a match to TRBD1. The length of the CDR3 is 15 residues. With 4 bases clipped from V and 7 bases from J, the junction kept 10 bases outside the gene matches. Germline lookup yields CDR1 MNHEY and CDR2 SVGAGI. CDR3 bases: TGTGCCAGCAGTTCCATGACAGGGGGAGCTGGTGGCTACACCTTC. Its translation is CASSSMTGGAGGYTF.

Notes on this clonotype: This may stem from a read error, because a much larger clone lies one nucleotide away. The rearrangement joins TRBV7-2 to TRBJ2-7; perhaps D is TRBD1 or TRBD2 (5 bases each). Per the germline V gene, CDR1 is SGHTA and CDR2 is FQGNSA. The CDR3 consists of 15 residues. The CDR3 region has the DNA TGTGTCAGCATCCATTGGGACGTCTTACCCTACGAGCAGTACTTC. This gives the protein CVSIHWDVLPYEQYF.